The present TCR beta chain was sequenced within a study of graft-versus-host responses after intestinal transplantation. At the level of the study: Multivisceral, liver-intestinal, or isolated intestinal transplants were performed in recipients. For two to four years after anti-thymocyte globulin induction, all recipients took tacrolimus and steroids.

CDR3 length equals 16 residues. The germline gives CDR1 MGHDK, CDR2 SYGVNS. Trimming left V 1 base short and J 4 bases short, with 14 bases between. Points on this clone: What it binds is not known.

Study conclusions and caveats: GvH clone levels peaked in circulation, and this peak was associated with early post-transplant HvG declines.

Measured with immunoSEQ multiplex PCR; TCRdb has only the in-frame clones, and not every one. The table lists under 80,000 clones, around 93% of them singletons, with around 0.69% in the top ten. This clonotype was obtained from a human patient who received an intestinal transplant, so some T cells may come from the graft donor. The material was PBMCs, obtained 98 days after intestinal transplantation. The J gene is TRBJ2-1, the V gene TRBV25-1, with D unclear. CDR3 in DNA: TGTGCCAGCAGTGAATGGGTGACCTCCACTTACAATGAGCAGTTCTTC. Translation gives CASSEWVTSTYNEQFF.